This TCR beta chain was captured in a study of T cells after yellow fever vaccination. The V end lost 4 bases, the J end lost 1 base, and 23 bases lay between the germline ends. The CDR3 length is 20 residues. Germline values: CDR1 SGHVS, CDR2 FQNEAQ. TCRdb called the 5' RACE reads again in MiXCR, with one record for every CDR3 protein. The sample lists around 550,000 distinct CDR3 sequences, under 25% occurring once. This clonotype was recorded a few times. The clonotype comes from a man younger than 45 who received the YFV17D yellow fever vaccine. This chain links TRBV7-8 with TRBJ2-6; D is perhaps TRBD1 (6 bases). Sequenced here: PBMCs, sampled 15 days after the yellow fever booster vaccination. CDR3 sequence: CASSSLDRRISLSGANVLTF. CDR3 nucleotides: TGTGCCAGCAGCTCCCTGGACAGAAGGATTAGCCTTTCTGGGGCCAACGTCCTGACTTTC.